A single sample gave rise to the 9 T cell receptor beta chains below, sequenced in a study of regulatory T cells in long-lasting Graves disease (dated by TCRdb to the early 2020s). The sample's time point label is to be understood as: newly diagnosed GD, antithyroid drugs for less than 3 months. RNA was extracted from PBMCs in TRIzol for both TCR sequencing and RNA sequencing. The library was made by multiplex PCR. Instrument used: Illumina HiSeq 4000. CDR3 regions were amplified by Arm-PCR with iRepertoire HTBI primers to construct TCR beta libraries. The public sequencing data were trimmed at Q25 with fastp and processed into clonotypes with MiXCR by TCRdb, which kept only in-frame beta chains. Under each unique CDR3 protein, matching rows form one entry showing the most common genes and DNA. In this sample the table shows about 220,000 distinct CDR3 sequences, around 20% of which occur a single time. Roughly 12% of the sample is taken by the ten largest.

This sample also appeared in a second study, on T cells in Graves' hyperthyroidism and ophthalmopathy.

This specimen consisted of peripheral blood mononuclear cells (PBMCs), obtained at new diagnosis, from a patient treated with antithyroid drugs. The receptors were gathered from a woman aged 30 to 39 with Graves disease. Donor details come from another sample of the same person, matched by shared clones.

The chain joins TRBV7-6 to TRBJ2-7; the D gene is possibly TRBD1 (5 bases). The V and J ends lost 2 bases and 6 bases respectively, with 8 bases between them. Germline loops: CDR1 SGHVS, CDR2 FNYEAQ. The CDR3 length is 12 residues. This chain's CDR3 is CASSLRGPEQYF. CDR3 sequence (DNA): TGTGCCAGCAGCTTAAGGGGCCCCGAGCAGTACTTC.

There are many counts of this clonotype. This chain links TRBV28 with TRBJ1-5; D might be TRBD1 (6 bases). CDR3 length: 14 amino acids. CDR1 MDHEN and CDR2 SYDVKM come from the germline V gene. V was shortened by 2 bases and J by 4 bases, with 9 bases between the two germline ends. The CDR3 DNA reads TGTGCCAGCAGTTTAGACACAGGGAATCAGCCCCAGCATTTT. Protein product: CASSLDTGNQPQHF.

The table lists this clonotype with many counts. The chain combines TRBV9 with TRBJ2-3; D gene ambiguous. V lost 2 bases and J 4 bases, leaving 17 bases between the germline ends. The CDR3 extends over 16 amino acids. Germline V CDR1 and CDR2: SGDLS, YYNGEE. The CDR3 sequence: CASSVSGWGIADTQYF. CDR3 coding DNA: TGTGCCAGCAGCGTCAGTGGTTGGGGTATTGCAGATACGCAGTATTTT.

This clonotype has a count of ten or more. This chain uses TRBV6-1 with TRBJ2-7; a possible D gene is TRBD2 (5 bases). The germline V and J ends were trimmed by 6 bases and 0 bases, with 18 bases remaining between them. Germline loops: CDR1 MNHNS, CDR2 SASEGT. The CDR3 totals 16 residues. As DNA, the CDR3 is TGTGCCAGCAGAACCCCTAGAAGCGGCAGCTCCTACGAGCAGTACTTC. The encoded protein is CASRTPRSGSSYEQYF.

This clonotype was seen at least ten times. The DNA for the CDR3 is TGTGCCAGCAGTGCGGTGCCCCGAGGGATAGAAGGCTACACCTTC. Translation: CASSAVPRGIEGYTF. This rearrangement joins TRBV6-1 to TRBJ1-2; D not resolved. The CDR3 is 15 amino acids. V was trimmed by 4 bases and J by 8 bases, leaving 20 bases between them. Per germline, CDR1 MNHNS and CDR2 SASEGT.

This clonotype has just a few counts. One base away lies a much larger clone, so this may be a sequencing read error. V and J are TRBV6-1 and TRBJ2-3, with 15 bases identical to TRBD2. CDR1 is MNHNS and CDR2 is SASEGT in the germline V gene. The CDR3 runs to 15 residues. The CDR3 DNA reads as TGTGCCTGCAGTGGACTAGCGGGAGGGCCAGATACGCAGTATTTT. This translates into CACSGLAGGPDTQYF.

This clonotype has only one observation. Here the CDR3 omits its conserved ending phenylalanine or tryptophan, so a read error is the likely source. The DNA is omitted, as the CDR3 cannot be located on it reliably, and the CDR3 follows TCRdb's listing. The chain is built from TRBV11-3 and TRBJ1-1. Looked up from germline, CDR1 is SGHNT and CDR2 is YENEEA. The CDR3 sequence runs 15 residues, both termini included. The CDR3 spells CASSLEWAMNTEDFV.

This clonotype was observed a few times. The J gene is TRBJ1-2, the V gene TRBV7-9, with D possibly TRBD1 on 5 matching bases. The CDR3 is made up of 15 amino acids. Trimming pared 2 bases from V and 5 bases from J, leaving 15 bases between. CDR1 and CDR2 from the germline V gene are SEHNR and FQNEAQ (reference sequence). This chain's CDR3 is CASSLRGGNLYGYTF. In DNA, the CDR3 is TGTGCCAGCAGCTTAAGGGGAGGGAATCTATATGGCTACACCTTC.

This clonotype was recorded a few times. The chain recombines TRBV24-1 with TRBJ2-5; 15 nucleotides align to TRBD2. Germline lookup yields CDR1 KGHDR and CDR2 SFDVKD. Trimming at V came to 0 bases and at J to 1 base, leaving 5 bases not matched to a gene. This CDR3 is 19 amino acids long. This CDR3 reads CATSDLRTSGRAIQETQYF. CDR3 in DNA: TGTGCCACCAGTGATTTGAGGACTAGCGGGAGGGCCATCCAAGAGACCCAGTACTTC.